Listed below are T cell receptor beta chains from one sample, sequenced in a study of T cell responses to AZD1222 COVID-19 vaccine. Repertoires were generated with immunoSEQ multiplex PCR, while TCRdb's copy carries only in-frame clones and drops some. Of about 110,000 clones in the sample, roughly nine tenths were seen once. The specimen was peripheral blood, collected on day 0 of AZD1222 vaccination. These receptors all come from an adult in good health. Both conserved end residues are part of each CDR3. D genes are given only for firm matches. Rows give clone size only sometimes, using once, few, many, or a class for an expanded clone.

clone_size	v_call	j_call	d_call	cdr3_nt	cdr3_aa
NA	TRBV6-6	TRBJ1-4	NA	TGTGCCACTGGGGGGGCTGCTAATGAAAAACTGTTTTTT	CATGGAANEKLFF
NA	TRBV4-3	TRBJ2-4	TRBD2	TGCGCCAGCAGCCAACGTAGCGGGGGATTCGTCGCCAAAAACATTCAGTACTTC	CASSQRSGGFVAKNIQYF
NA	TRBV10-3	TRBJ1-5	NA	TGTGCCATCAGTGATCAGGTAGGAGGCAATCAGCCCCAGCATTTT	CAISDQVGGNQPQHF
NA	TRBV3-1/TRBV3-2	TRBJ1-1	TRBD1	TGTGCCAGCAGCTCACCCCGACAGGGTCAGGAGCTCTTT	CASSSPRQGQELF
NA	TRBV10-1	TRBJ2-3	NA	TGCGCCAGCAGTGAGGCAGGCACAGATACGCAGTATTTT	CASSEAGTDTQYF
NA	TRBV14	TRBJ1-2	NA	TGTGCCAGCAGCCAAGACGAGTCATATGGCTACACCTTC	CASSQDESYGYTF
NA	TRBV4-1	TRBJ2-2	NA	TGCGCCAGCAGCCGGGCCACCGAGTTCGGGGAGCTGTTTTTT	CASSRATEFGELFF
NA	TRBV6-5	TRBJ1-1	NA	TGTGCCAGCAGACCATTCGGGGCTTTGAACACTGAAGCTTTCTTT	CASRPFGALNTEAFF
NA	TRBV29-1	TRBJ2-5	TRBD1	TGCAGCGTTGATGACAGGGGAGTAGAGACCCAGTACTTC	CSVDDRGVETQYF
NA	TRBV4-3	TRBJ1-3	NA	TGCGCCAGCGCTTACACGACACAACAATCTGGAAACACCATATATTTT	CASAYTTQQSGNTIYF
once	TRBV6-2/TRBV6-3	TRBJ1-2	TRBD1	TGTGCCAGCAGTTCTACCGGGACAGCATATGGCTACACCTTC	CASSSTGTAYGYTF
NA	TRBV7-8	TRBJ1-6	TRBD1	TGTGCCAGCAGCGGGACAGGGTACGGTAATTCACCCCTCCACTTT	CASSGTGYGNSPLHF
NA	TRBV7-2	TRBJ2-7	NA	TGTGCCAGCAGCCTCAGGGCGAGGAGGGACGAGCAGTACTTC	CASSLRARRDEQYF
NA	TRBV6-6	TRBJ2-1	NA	TGTGCCAGCAGTTACCCGACAGATTTCGAGCAGTTCTTC	CASSYPTDFEQFF
NA	TRBV29-1	TRBJ2-7	TRBD1	TGCAGCGTTAAACCGACAGGGTTTCGCGACGAGCAGTACTTC	CSVKPTGFRDEQYF
NA	TRBV19	TRBJ2-2	NA	TGTGCCAGTAGTATAGAAGGGTTGAACACCGGGGAGCTGTTTTTT	CASSIEGLNTGELFF
once	TRBV30	TRBJ1-1	NA	TGTGCCTGGAGTGAGGTCCATCGGGCAGCGAACACTGAAGCTTTCTTT	CAWSEVHRAANTEAFF
NA	TRBV27	TRBJ2-2	NA	TGTGCCAGCAGTTTATGGGCCTCGAACACCGGGGAGCTGTTTTTT	CASSLWASNTGELFF
NA	TRBV9	TRBJ2-5	NA	TGTGCCAGCAGCCCTACAGAAACGACCCAGTACTTC	CASSPTETTQYF
NA	TRBV10-3	TRBJ1-2	NA	TGTGCCATCAGTGGAGTCTATGGCTACACCTTC	CAISGVYGYTF
NA	TRBV19	TRBJ1-1	TRBD1	TGTGCCAGTAGTACCCGGACAGGCAACACTGAAGCTTTCTTT	CASSTRTGNTEAFF
NA	TRBV3-1/TRBV3-2	TRBJ1-6	NA	TGTGCCAGCAGCCAAGGAACCAATTCACCCCTCCACTTT	CASSQGTNSPLHF
once	TRBV9	TRBJ1-1	NA	TGTGCCAGCAGCGTAGGATTAGGGGTGAGCACTGAAGCTTTCTTT	CASSVGLGVSTEAFF
NA	TRBV12-3/TRBV12-4	TRBJ2-1	NA	TGTGCCAGCAGTTGGAGTTCGGGTGAGCAGTTCTTC	CASSWSSGEQFF
NA	TRBV10-3	TRBJ2-3	TRBD2	TGTGCCATCAGGGAGCGGGGGGGTCCCACAGATACGCAGTATTTT	CAIRERGGPTDTQYF
NA	TRBV18	TRBJ1-6	NA	TGTGCCAGCTCACCAGACAGCTATAATTCACCCCTCCACTTT	CASSPDSYNSPLHF